This TCR beta chain was sequenced in a study of T-cell reconstitution after alpha-beta-depleted transplantation in children. Overall study findings and caveats: Newly generated T cells supplied most T-cell counts and diversity one year post-transplant. Several hundred expanded graft clones reportedly supplied alpha-beta T cells about two months after transplant. Surviving recipient cells, namely T cells and thymic progenitors, were the source of high day-60 TCRbeta diversity in some patients.

Using unique molecular identifiers, the investigators prepared the TCRbeta library. Each CDR3 protein is one row after TCRdb ran MiXCR on the PCR reads. This table holds 330,000 or so distinct CDR3 sequences, about 7.3% found once. Many counts were recorded for this clonotype. The antigen is undetermined. Specimen: peripheral blood, collected 360 days after TCRalphabeta/CD19-depleted stem cell transplant. The receptor was isolated from a female patient aged 2-15 years who had a stem cell transplant for Fanconi anemia, so the T cells may come from the graft donor.

CDR3 bases: TGTGCCAGCAGCAAAGGACGGAACTATGGCTACACCTTC. Translation gives CASSKGRNYGYTF. V gene TRBV21-1 combines with J gene TRBJ1-2. TRBV21-1 is noted as a pseudogene. The CDR3 covers 13 residues.